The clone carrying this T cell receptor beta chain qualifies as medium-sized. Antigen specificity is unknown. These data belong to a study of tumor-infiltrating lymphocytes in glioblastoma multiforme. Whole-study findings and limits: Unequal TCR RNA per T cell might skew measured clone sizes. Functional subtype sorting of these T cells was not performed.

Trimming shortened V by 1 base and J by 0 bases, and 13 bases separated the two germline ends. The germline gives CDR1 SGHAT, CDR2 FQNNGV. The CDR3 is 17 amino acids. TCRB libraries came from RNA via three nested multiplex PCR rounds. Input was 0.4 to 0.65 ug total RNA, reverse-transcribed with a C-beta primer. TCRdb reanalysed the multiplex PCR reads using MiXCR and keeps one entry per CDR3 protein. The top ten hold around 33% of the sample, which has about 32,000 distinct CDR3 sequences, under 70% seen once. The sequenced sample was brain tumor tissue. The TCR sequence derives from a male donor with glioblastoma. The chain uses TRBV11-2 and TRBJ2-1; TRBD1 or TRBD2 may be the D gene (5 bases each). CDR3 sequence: CASSLVAGTSSYNEQFF. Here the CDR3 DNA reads TGTGCCAGCAGCTTAGTGGCCGGGACGAGCTCCTACAATGAGCAGTTCTTC.